The rows below give T cell receptor beta chains drawn from one sample of a study of early T cells in non-severe SARS-CoV-2 infection. TCRdb reanalysed the 5' RACE reads using MiXCR and keeps one entry per CDR3 protein. The profile shows some 70,000 distinct CDR3 sequences, roughly 9% of them singletons. The sequenced sample was whole blood. These receptors were taken from an adult who was a healthcare worker with PCR-confirmed SARS-CoV-2 infection or an uninfected control (not recorded which). The CDR3 runs from the conserved cysteine through the conserved F or W. D genes are given only for firm matches. Clone size is shown for a subset of rows, as once, few, many or a class of expanded clone.

CASSLKGGRADNEQFF TGTGCCAGCAGCTTAAAAGGCGGGAGGGCCGACAATGAGCAGTTCTTC TRBV7-3 16 NA TRBJ2-1 TRBD2
CASRHGSGRDSPLHF TGTGCCAGCAGGCATGGGTCGGGCCGAGACTCACCCCTCCACTTT TRBV28 15 NA TRBJ1-6 NA
CSATGHKATYNEQFF TGCAGTGCCACAGGACACAAGGCAACCTACAATGAGCAGTTCTTC TRBV20-1 15 many TRBJ2-1 NA
CASSETSGRYNEQFF TGTGCCAGCAGTGAGACTAGCGGGAGGTACAATGAGCAGTTCTTC TRBV6-6 15 many TRBJ2-1 TRBD2
CASSARLEGFAEQYF TGTGCCAGCAGTGCCAGACTAGAAGGATTTGCCGAGCAGTACTTC TRBV27 15 many TRBJ2-7 NA
CASETGSGNTIYF TGTGCCAGCGAGACAGGGTCCGGAAACACCATATATTTT TRBV25-1 13 NA TRBJ1-3 TRBD1
CASTVRGIGPGNTEAFF TGCGCCAGCACAGTCAGGGGCATCGGACCGGGGAACACTGAAGCTTTCTTT TRBV5-1 17 NA TRBJ1-1 NA
CASSLDRGPGYTF TGTGCCAGCAGCCTCGACAGGGGGCCTGGCTACACCTTC TRBV12-3/TRBV12-4 13 NA TRBJ1-2 TRBD1
CASSLRTSGTFTDTQYF TGTGCCAGCAGCCTAAGGACTAGCGGAACCTTCACAGATACGCAGTATTTT TRBV27 17 few TRBJ2-3 TRBD2
CASSLVETASYEQYF TGCGCCAGCAGCTTGGTCGAGACAGCTTCCTACGAGCAGTACTTC TRBV5-1 15 many TRBJ2-7 NA
CASSQVPGQGVYEQYF TGCGCCAGCAGCCAGGTACCGGGACAGGGTGTATACGAGCAGTACTTC TRBV4-1 16 many TRBJ2-7 TRBD1
CSARDSRGSSHEQYF TGCAGTGCTAGAGATTCCCGCGGGAGTTCCCACGAGCAGTACTTC TRBV20-1 15 NA TRBJ2-7 TRBD2
CASSQDGVAGGRGETQYF TGCGCCAGCAGCCAAGATGGGGTAGCGGGAGGGCGCGGAGAGACCCAGTACTTC TRBV4-1 18 many TRBJ2-5 TRBD2
CASSAVLTYGGQFF TGTGCCAGCAGTGCAGTTTTGACGTACGGCGGGCAGTTCTTC TRBV2 14 many TRBJ2-1 NA
CSGGSLGTPSLKTQYF TGCAGCGGCGGAAGTCTCGGGACACCTTCCCTTAAGACCCAGTACTTC TRBV29-1 16 NA TRBJ2-5 NA
CASILAGGFETQYF TGTGCCAGTATACTAGCGGGAGGATTTGAGACCCAGTACTTC TRBV2 14 few TRBJ2-5 TRBD2
CATSDPGLAGYNEQFF TGTGCCACCAGTGATCCTGGACTAGCGGGATACAATGAGCAGTTCTTC TRBV24-1 16 many TRBJ2-1 TRBD2
CASSLRQGSTEAFF TGTGCCAGCAGTCTCCGACAGGGGTCCACTGAAGCTTTCTTT TRBV12-3/TRBV12-4 14 NA TRBJ1-1 TRBD1
CASSLGQGLTGELFF TGTGCCAGCAGCTTGGGACAGGGGTTAACCGGGGAGCTGTTTTTT TRBV5-4 15 NA TRBJ2-2 TRBD1
CASETLPYREVNTIYF TGTGCCAGCGAAACCTTACCTTACAGGGAGGTGAACACCATATATTTT TRBV6-1 16 NA TRBJ1-3 NA
CASSAGTGAITYEQYF TGTGCCAGCAGTGCCGGGACAGGGGCTATAACCTACGAGCAGTACTTC TRBV6-1 16 few TRBJ2-7 TRBD1
CASKSPDANTGELFF TGTGCCAGCAAAAGTCCCGACGCGAACACCGGGGAGCTGTTTTTT TRBV7-8 15 NA TRBJ2-2 NA
CASRRDRGYTF TGTGCCAGCAGACGTGACAGGGGCTACACCTTC TRBV5-6 11 NA TRBJ1-2 NA
CAISESEGETQYF TGTGCCATCAGTGAGTCGGAGGGTGAGACCCAGTACTTC TRBV10-3 13 few TRBJ2-5 NA
CASSERGPDTQYF TGTGCCAGCAGTGAGCGGGGACCAGATACGCAGTATTTT TRBV28 13 once TRBJ2-3 TRBD2
CASSFSGANTGELFF TGTGCCAGCAGCTTTAGCGGGGCGAACACCGGGGAGCTGTTTTTT TRBV7-2 15 once TRBJ2-2 TRBD2
CASSRHPGTSGWSSYEQYF TGTGCCAGCAGTCGTCACCCCGGGACTAGCGGATGGAGCTCCTACGAGCAGTACTTC TRBV6-2/TRBV6-3 19 few TRBJ2-7 TRBD2
CASSQNPGTGGNTIYF TGTGCCAGCAGCCAAAACCCCGGGACGGGGGGAAACACCATATATTTT TRBV3-1 16 NA TRBJ1-3 NA
CASSLRLNRVRGDTQYF TGTGCCAGCAGCCTGAGGTTAAACAGGGTTAGGGGCGATACGCAGTATTTT TRBV3-1 17 few TRBJ2-3 NA
CSASPGTSDTGELFF TGCAGTGCTAGTCCCGGGACTAGTGACACCGGGGAGCTGTTTTTT TRBV20-1 15 few TRBJ2-2 TRBD2
CAIGRGQAGAGETQYF TGTGCCATCGGGCGAGGGCAGGCAGGGGCGGGGGAGACCCAGTACTTC TRBV10-3 16 few TRBJ2-5 NA
CASSQDVRVRDAYNEQFF TGTGCCAGCAGCCAAGATGTACGAGTGCGGGATGCCTACAATGAGCAGTTCTTC TRBV4-2 18 few TRBJ2-1 NA
CASSRQGYYEQYF TGTGCCAGCAGCAGACAGGGTTACTACGAGCAGTACTTC TRBV6-1 13 NA TRBJ2-7 TRBD1
CASRILNTGELFF TGTGCCAGCAGAATTCTGAACACCGGGGAGCTGTTTTTT TRBV12-3/TRBV12-4 13 many TRBJ2-2 NA
CASSRLAGAPYNEQFF TGTGCCAGCAGCAGACTAGCGGGAGCCCCCTACAATGAGCAGTTCTTC TRBV7-6 16 few TRBJ2-1 TRBD2
CASSLDSGVYEQYF TGCGCCAGCAGCTTGGACTCAGGGGTGTACGAGCAGTACTTC TRBV5-1 14 few TRBJ2-7 NA
CASSQDPAEGGRYEQYF TGCGCCAGCAGCCAAGATCCAGCGGAAGGAGGTCGGTACGAGCAGTACTTC TRBV4-1 17 many TRBJ2-7 NA
CASMRDRVTGELFF TGTGCCAGCATGCGGGACAGGGTCACCGGGGAGCTGTTTTTT TRBV28 14 NA TRBJ2-2 TRBD1
CASSLAGREYYEQYF TGTGCCAGCAGCTTAGCGGGGAGGGAATATTACGAGCAGTACTTC TRBV7-6 15 NA TRBJ2-7 TRBD2
CASSPKSYEQYF TGTGCCAGCAGTCCCAAATCCTACGAGCAGTACTTC TRBV6-2/TRBV6-3 12 NA TRBJ2-7 NA
CSASSRTRPTGELFF TGCAGTGCTAGCTCTAGGACTAGGCCTACCGGGGAGCTGTTTTTT TRBV20-1 15 NA TRBJ2-2 TRBD2
CSARTSGTDTQYF TGCAGTGCTAGGACTAGCGGCACAGATACGCAGTATTTT TRBV20-1 13 NA TRBJ2-3 TRBD2
CASSEFPLGPQYF TGTGCCAGCAGTGAATTCCCCCTGGGGCCGCAGTATTTT TRBV6-4 13 many TRBJ2-3 NA
CSTQSGDRVGNEQFF TGCAGTACTCAGAGTGGGGACAGAGTCGGCAATGAGCAGTTCTTC TRBV20-1 15 NA TRBJ2-1 TRBD1
CASSLTGLSSYEQYF TGCGCCAGCAGCTTGACAGGCCTGAGCTCCTACGAGCAGTACTTC TRBV5-1 15 NA TRBJ2-7 NA